This T cell receptor beta chain stems from a study of blood T cell repertoires in COVID-19. Study in general: From T cells, B-cell-depleted T cells, or PBMCs came the material, which was cDNA or gDNA.

The repertoire was sequenced with immunoSEQ multiplex PCR; TCRdb's copy has only in-frame clones and lacks some. The sample carries 150,000 or so clones, roughly four fifths recorded once. This clone has just a few counts. The V gene's germline CDR1 is SGHTA and CDR2 FQGNSA. V gave up 5 bases and J gave up 4 bases, with 17 bases separating them. The CDR3 runs 15 residues. This sequence originates from a human donor with acute or convalescent COVID-19. The donor label of this sample is uncertain. Source material: peripheral blood. The V call is TRBV7-2, the J call TRBJ2-5; TRBD1 might be the D (6 bases). The CDR3: CASSPTMGAGETQYF. The CDR3 region has the DNA TGTGCCAGCAGCCCGACGATGGGGGCCGGAGAGACCCAGTACTTC.